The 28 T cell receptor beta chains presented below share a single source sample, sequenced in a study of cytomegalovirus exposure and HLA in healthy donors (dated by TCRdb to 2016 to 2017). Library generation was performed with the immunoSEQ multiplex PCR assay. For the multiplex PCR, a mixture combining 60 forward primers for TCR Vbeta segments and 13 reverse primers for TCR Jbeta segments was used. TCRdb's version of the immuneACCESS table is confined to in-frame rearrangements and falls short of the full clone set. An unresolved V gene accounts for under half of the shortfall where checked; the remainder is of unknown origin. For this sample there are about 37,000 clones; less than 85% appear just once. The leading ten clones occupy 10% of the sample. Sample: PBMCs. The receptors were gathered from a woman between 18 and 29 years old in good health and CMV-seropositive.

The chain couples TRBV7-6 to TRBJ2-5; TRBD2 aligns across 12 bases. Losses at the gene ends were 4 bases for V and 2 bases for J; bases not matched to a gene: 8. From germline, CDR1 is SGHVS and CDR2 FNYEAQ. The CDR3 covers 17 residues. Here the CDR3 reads CASSSGLAGPAQETQYF. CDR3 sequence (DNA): TGTGCCAGCAGCTCGGGACTAGCGGGCCCCGCTCAAGAGACCCAGTACTTC.

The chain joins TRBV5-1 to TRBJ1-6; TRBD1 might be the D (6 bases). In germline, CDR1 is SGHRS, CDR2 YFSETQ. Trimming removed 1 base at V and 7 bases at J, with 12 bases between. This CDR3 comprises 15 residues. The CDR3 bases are TGCGCCAGCAGCTTGCAGGGGTCGAGGAATTCACCCCTCCACTTT. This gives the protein CASSLQGSRNSPLHF.

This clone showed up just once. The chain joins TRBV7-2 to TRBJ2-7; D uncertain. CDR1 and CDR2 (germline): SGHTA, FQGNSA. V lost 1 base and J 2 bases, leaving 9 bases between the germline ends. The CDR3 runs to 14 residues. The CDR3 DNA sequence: TGTGCCAGCAGCTTAGGCCCGAGAACCTACGAGCAGTACTTC. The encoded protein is CASSLGPRTYEQYF.

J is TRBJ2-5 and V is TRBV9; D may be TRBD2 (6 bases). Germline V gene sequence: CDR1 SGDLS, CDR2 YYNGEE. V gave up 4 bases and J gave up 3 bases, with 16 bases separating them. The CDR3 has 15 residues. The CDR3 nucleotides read TGTGCCAGCAGCTCACGAGGTTGGGGGGAAGAGACCCAGTACTTC. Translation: CASSSRGWGEETQYF.

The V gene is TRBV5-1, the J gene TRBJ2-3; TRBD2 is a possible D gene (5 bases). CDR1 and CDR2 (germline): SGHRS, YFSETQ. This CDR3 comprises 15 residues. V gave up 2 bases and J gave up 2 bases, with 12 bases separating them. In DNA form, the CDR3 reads TGCGCCAGCAGCTTTATCGGGGAAAACACAGATACGCAGTATTTT. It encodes CASSFIGENTDTQYF.

The CDR3 DNA sequence: TGCGCCAGCAGCTTCCTCCCGGGGGCTGGGGCCAACGTCCTGACTTTC. Translation: CASSFLPGAGANVLTF. The rearrangement links TRBV5-1 to TRBJ2-6, with D maybe TRBD2 (6 bases). This CDR3 is built from 16 residues. The ends were cut back, 2 bases at V and 2 bases at J, with 11 bases in the middle. Germline values: CDR1 SGHRS, CDR2 YFSETQ.

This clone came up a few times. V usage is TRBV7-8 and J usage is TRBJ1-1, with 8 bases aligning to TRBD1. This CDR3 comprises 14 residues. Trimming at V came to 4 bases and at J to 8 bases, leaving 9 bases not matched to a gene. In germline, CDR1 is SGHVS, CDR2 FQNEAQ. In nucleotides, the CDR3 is TGTGCCAGCAGCTCCCAATCAGGGGGCGTGGAAGCTTTCTTT. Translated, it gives CASSSQSGGVEAFF.

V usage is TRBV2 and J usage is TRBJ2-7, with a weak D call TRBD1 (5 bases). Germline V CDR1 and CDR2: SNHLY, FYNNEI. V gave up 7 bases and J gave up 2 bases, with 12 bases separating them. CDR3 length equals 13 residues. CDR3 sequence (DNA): TGTGCCAGCAAGATGAAAGGGGCCTACGAGCAGTACTTC. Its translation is CASKMKGAYEQYF.

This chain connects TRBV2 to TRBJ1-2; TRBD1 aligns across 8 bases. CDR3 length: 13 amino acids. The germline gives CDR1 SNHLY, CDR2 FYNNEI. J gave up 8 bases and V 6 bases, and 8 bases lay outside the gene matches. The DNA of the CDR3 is TGTGCCAGCAGGGAGGGACAGGTCTCCGGCTACACCTTC. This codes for CASREGQVSGYTF.

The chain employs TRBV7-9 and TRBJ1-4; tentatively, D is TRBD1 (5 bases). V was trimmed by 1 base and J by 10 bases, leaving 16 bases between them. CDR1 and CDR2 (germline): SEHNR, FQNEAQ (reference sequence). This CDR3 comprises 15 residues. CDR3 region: CASSLGGASYRKLFF. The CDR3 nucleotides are TGTGCCAGCAGCTTAGGTGGGGCGTCATATCGAAAACTGTTTTTT.

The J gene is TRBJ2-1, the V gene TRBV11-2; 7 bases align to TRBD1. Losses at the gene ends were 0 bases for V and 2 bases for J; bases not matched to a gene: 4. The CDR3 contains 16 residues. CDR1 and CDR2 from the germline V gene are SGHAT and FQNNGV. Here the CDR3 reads CASSLEAGGAYNEQFF. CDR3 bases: TGTGCCAGCAGCTTAGAGGCAGGGGGTGCCTACAATGAGCAGTTCTTC.

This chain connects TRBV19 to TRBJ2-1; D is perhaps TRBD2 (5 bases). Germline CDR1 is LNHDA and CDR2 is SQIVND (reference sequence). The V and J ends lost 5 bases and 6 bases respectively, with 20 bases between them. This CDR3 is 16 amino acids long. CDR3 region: CASSALFRFGGNEQFF. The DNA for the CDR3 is TGTGCCAGTAGTGCCCTGTTTAGGTTTGGAGGCAATGAGCAGTTCTTC. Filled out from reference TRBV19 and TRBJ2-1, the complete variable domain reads DGGITQSPKYLFRKEGQNVTLSCEQNLNHDAMYWYRQDPGQGLRLIYYSQIVNDFQKGDIAEGYSVSREKKESFPLTVTSAQKNPTAFYLCASSALFRFGGNEQFFGPGTRLTVL.

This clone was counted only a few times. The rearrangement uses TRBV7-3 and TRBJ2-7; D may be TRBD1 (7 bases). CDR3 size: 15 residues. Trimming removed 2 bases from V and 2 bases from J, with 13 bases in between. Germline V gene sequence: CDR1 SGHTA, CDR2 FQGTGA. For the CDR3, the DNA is TGTGCCAGCAGCTTAGGAGGGACAGAGGCCTACGAGCAGTACTTC. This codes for CASSLGGTEAYEQYF.

The CDR3 protein is CASSLGTGLGISPLHF. The CDR3 DNA is TGTGCCAGCAGCCTCGGGACAGGGTTGGGGATTTCACCCCTCCACTTT. The V call is TRBV11-2, the J call TRBJ1-6, with 9 bases that match TRBD1. Trimming at V came to 5 bases and at J to 9 bases, leaving 11 bases not matched to a gene. This CDR3 has 16 amino acids. The germline V gene encodes CDR1 SGHAT and CDR2 FQNNGV.

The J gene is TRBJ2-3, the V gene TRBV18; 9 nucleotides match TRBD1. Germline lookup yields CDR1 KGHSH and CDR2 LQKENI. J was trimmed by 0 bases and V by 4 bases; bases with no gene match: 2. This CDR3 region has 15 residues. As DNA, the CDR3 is TGTGCCAGCTCACTGGGACAGGGAAGCACAGATACGCAGTATTTT. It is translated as CASSLGQGSTDTQYF. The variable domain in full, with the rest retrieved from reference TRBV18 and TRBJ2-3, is NAGVMQNPRHLVRRRGQEARLRCSPMKGHSHVYWYRQLPEEGLKFMVYLQKENIIDESGMPKERFSAEFPKEGPSILRIQQVVRGDSAAYFCASSLGQGSTDTQYFGPGTRLTVL.

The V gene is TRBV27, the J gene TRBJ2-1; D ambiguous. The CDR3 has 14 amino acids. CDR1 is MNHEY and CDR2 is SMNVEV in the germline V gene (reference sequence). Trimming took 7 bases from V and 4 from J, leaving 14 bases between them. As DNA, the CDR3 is TGTGCCAGCACCCTCCCCGGAGCATACAATGAGCAGTTCTTC. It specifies CASTLPGAYNEQFF.

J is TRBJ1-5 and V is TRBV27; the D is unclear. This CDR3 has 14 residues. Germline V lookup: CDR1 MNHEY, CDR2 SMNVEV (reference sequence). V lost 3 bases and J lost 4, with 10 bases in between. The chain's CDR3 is CASSFRGSNQPQHF. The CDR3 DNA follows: TGTGCCAGCAGTTTTCGGGGATCAAATCAGCCCCAGCATTTT.

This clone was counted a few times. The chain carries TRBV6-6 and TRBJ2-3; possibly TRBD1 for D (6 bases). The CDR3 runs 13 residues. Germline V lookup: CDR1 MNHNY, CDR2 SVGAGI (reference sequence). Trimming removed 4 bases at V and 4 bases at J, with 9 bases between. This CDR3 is CASSSTGPDTQYF. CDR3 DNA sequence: TGTGCCAGCAGTTCCACAGGGCCAGATACGCAGTATTTT.

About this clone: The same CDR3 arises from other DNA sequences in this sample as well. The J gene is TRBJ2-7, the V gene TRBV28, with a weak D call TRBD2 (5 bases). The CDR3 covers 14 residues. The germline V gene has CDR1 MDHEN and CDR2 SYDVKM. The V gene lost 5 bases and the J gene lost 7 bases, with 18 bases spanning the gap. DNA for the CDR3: TGTGCCAGCAGTGAACCAGGAGGTTACGTGGAGCAGTACTTC. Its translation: CASSEPGGYVEQYF.

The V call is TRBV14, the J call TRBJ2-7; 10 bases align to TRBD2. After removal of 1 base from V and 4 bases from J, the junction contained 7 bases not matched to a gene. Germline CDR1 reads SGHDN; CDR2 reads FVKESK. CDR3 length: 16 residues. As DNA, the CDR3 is TGTGCCAGCAGCCAAGTGGGGCTAGCGGGGGAATACGAGCAGTACTTC. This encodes CASSQVGLAGEYEQYF.

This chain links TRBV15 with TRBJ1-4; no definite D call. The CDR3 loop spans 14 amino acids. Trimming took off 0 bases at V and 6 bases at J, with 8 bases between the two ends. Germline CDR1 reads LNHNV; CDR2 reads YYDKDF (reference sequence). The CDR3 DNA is TGTGCCACCAGCAGAGATGGCCGGGATGAAAAACTGTTTTTT. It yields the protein CATSRDGRDEKLFF.

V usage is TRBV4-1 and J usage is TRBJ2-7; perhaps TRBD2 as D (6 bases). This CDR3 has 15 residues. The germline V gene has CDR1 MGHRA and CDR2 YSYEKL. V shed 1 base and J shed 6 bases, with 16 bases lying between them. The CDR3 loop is CASSQVVAGPREQYF. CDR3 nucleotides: TGCGCCAGCAGCCAAGTTGTCGCGGGGCCCCGCGAGCAGTACTTC.

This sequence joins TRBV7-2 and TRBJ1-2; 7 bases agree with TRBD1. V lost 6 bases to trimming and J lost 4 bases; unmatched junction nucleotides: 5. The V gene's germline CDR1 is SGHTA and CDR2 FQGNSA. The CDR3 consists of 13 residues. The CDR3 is CASRPRTGYGYTF. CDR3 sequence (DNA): TGTGCCAGCAGGCCCCGGACAGGCTATGGCTACACCTTC.

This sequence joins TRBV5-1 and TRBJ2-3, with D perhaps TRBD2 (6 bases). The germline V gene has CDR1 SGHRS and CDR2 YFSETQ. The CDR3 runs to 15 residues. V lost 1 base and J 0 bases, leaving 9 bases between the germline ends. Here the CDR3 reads CASSLMRGSTDTQYF. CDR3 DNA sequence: TGCGCCAGCAGCTTGATGCGGGGTAGCACAGATACGCAGTATTTT.

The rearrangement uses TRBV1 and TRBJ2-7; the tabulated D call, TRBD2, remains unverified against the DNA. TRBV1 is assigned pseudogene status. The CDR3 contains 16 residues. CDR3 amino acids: CTSSLPPGLQSYEQYF. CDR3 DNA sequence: TGCACCAGCAGCCTACCACCGGGACTTCAGTCCTACGAGCAGTACTTC.

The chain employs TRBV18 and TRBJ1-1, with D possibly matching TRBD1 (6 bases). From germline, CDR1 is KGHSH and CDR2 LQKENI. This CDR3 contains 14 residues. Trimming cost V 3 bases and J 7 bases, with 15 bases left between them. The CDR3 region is CASSPPTGQGEAFF. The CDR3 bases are TGTGCCAGCTCACCGCCTACAGGGCAAGGTGAAGCTTTCTTT.

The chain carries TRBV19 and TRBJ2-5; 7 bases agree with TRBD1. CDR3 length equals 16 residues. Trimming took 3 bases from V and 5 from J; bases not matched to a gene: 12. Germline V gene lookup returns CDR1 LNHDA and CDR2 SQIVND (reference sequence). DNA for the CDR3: TGTGCCAGTAGTATCCGCCCGACAGGGATTATGGAGACCCAGTACTTC. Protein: CASSIRPTGIMETQYF.

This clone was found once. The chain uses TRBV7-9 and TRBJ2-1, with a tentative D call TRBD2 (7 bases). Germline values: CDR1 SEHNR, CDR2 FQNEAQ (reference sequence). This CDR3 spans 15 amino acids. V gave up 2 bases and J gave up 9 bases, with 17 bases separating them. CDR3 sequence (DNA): TGTGCCAGCAGCTTAAGGGCAGGGGAGGGTGGTGAGCAGTTCTTC. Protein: CASSLRAGEGGEQFF.